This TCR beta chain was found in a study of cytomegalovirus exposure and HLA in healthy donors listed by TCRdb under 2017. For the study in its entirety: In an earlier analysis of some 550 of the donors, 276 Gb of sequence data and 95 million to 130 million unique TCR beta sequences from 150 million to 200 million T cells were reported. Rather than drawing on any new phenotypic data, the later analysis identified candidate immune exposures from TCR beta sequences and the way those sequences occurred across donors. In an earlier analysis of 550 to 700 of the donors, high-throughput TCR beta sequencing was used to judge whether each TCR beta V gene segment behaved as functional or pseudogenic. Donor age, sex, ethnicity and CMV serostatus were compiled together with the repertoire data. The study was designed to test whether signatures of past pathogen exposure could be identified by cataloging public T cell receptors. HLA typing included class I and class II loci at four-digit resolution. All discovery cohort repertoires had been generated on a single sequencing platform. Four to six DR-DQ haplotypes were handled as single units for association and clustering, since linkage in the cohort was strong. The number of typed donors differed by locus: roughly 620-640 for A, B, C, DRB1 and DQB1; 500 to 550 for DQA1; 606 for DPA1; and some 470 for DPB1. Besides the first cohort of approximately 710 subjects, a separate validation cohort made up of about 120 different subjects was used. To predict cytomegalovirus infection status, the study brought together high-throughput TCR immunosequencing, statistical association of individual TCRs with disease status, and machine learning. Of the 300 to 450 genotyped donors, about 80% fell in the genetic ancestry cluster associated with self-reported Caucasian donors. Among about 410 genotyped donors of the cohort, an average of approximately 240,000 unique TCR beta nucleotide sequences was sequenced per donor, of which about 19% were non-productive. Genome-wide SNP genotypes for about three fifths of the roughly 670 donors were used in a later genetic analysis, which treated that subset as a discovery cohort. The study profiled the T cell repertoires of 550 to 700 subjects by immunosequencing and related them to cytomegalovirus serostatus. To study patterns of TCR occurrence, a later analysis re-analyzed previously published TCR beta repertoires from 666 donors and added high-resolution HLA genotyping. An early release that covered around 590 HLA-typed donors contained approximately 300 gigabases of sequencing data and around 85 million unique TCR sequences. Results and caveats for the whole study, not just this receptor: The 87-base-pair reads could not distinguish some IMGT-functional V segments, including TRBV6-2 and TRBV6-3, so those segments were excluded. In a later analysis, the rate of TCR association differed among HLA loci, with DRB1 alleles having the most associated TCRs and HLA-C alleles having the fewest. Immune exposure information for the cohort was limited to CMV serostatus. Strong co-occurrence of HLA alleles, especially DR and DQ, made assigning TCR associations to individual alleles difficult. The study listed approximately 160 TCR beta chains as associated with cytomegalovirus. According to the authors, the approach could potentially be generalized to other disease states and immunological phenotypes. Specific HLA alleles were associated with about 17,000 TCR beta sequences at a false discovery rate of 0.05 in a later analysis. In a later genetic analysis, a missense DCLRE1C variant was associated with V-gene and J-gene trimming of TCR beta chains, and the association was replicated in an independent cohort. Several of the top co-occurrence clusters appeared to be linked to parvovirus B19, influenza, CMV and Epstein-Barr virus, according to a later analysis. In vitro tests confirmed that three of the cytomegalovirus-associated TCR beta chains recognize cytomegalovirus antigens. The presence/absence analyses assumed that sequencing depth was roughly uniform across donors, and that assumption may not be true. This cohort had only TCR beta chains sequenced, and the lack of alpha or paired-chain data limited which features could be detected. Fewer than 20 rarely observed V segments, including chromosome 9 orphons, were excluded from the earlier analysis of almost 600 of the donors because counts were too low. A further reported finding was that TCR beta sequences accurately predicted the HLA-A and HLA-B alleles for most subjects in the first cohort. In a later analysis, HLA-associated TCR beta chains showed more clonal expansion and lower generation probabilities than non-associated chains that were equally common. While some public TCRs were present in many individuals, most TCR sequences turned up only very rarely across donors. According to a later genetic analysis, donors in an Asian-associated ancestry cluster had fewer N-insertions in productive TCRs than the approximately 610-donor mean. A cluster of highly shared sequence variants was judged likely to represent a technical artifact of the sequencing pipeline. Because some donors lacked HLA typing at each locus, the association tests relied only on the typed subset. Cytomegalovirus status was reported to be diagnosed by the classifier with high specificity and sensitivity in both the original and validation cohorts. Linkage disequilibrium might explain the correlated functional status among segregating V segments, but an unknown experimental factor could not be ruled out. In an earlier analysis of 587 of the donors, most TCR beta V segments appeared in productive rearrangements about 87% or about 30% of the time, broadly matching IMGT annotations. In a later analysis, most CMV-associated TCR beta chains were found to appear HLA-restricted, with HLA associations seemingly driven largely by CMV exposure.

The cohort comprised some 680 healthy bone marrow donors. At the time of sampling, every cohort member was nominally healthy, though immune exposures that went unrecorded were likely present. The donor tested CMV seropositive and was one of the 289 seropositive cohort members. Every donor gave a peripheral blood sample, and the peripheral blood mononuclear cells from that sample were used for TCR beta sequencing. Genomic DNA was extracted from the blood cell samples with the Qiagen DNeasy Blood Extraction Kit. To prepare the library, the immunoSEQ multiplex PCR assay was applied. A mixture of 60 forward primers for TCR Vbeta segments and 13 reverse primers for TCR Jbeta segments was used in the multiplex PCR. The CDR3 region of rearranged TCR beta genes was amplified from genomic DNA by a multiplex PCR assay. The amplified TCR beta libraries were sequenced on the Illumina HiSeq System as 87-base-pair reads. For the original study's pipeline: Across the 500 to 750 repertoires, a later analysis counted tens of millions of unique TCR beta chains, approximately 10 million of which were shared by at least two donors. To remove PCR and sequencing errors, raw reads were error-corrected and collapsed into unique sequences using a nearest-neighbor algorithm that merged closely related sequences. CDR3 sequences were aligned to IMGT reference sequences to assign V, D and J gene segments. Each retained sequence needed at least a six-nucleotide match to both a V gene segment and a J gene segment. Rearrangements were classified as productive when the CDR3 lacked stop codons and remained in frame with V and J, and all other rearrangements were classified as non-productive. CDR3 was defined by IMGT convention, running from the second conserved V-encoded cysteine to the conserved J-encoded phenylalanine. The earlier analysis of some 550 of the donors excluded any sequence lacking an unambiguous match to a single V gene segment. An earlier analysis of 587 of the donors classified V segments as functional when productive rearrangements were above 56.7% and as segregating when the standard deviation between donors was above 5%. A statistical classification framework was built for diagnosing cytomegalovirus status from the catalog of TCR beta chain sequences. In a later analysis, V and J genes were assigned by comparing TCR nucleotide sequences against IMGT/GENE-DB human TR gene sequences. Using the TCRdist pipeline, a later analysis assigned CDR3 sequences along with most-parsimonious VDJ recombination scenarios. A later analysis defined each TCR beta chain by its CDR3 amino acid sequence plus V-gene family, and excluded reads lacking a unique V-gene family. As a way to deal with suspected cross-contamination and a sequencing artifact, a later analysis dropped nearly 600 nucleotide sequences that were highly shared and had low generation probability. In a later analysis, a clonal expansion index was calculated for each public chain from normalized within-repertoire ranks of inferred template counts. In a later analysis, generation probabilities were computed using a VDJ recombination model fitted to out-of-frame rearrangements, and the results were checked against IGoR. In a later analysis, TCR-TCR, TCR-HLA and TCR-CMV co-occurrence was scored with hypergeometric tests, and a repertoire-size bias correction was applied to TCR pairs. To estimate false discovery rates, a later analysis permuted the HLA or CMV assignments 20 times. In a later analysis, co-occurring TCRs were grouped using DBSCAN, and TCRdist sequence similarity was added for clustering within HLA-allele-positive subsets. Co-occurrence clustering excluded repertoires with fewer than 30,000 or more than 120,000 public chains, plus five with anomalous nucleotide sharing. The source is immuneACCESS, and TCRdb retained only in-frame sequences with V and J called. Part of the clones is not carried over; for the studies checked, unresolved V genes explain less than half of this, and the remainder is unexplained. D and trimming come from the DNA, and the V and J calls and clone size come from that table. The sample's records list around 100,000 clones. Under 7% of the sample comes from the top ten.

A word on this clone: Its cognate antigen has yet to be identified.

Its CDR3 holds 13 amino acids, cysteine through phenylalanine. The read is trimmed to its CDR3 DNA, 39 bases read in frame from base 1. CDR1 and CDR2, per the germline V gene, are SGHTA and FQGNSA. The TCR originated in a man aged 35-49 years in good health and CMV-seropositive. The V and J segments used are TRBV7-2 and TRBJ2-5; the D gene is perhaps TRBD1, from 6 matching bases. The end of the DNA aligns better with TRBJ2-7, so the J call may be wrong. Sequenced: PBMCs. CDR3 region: CASSLVGGYEQYF. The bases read TGTGCCAGCAGCTTAGTAGGGGGTTACGAGCAGTACTTC.